The 2 T cell receptor beta chains given below trace back to one sample, sequenced in a study of vaccination and CD4 T cells after COVID-19. Cultured CD4+ T cells had their DNA profiled by the Oncomine TCR Beta short-read assay. TCRdb passed the PCR reads through MiXCR, listing each CDR3 protein once. The sample lists 20,000 to 25,000 distinct CDR3 sequences, approximately 42% occurring once. The antigens for these receptors are not known. Described time point: late sampling 161 to 241 days after vaccination in a few convalescent patients. Treatment reported: approximately 11-day PBMC culture with coronavirus spike peptide pools or control peptides (ViraFEST assay). Sequencing was performed on CD4+ T cells from blood, cultured in vitro, taken about 7 months after SARS-CoV-2 vaccination. These receptors all come from a human donor who had recovered from COVID-19.

This clonotype came up a few times. The rearrangement joins TRBV28 to TRBJ2-5; 9 bases are shared with TRBD1. With 2 bases clipped from V and 5 bases from J, the junction kept 3 bases outside the gene matches. The CDR3 runs 14 residues. CDR1 MDHEN and CDR2 SYDVKM come from the germline V gene. The CDR3 loop reads CASSLGTGYETQYF. DNA of the CDR3: TGTGCCAGCAGTTTAGGGACAGGGTACGAGACCCAGTACTTC.

The table lists this clonotype with a few counts. The CDR3 bases are TGTGCCAGCAGTTACTGGCAGGGGGCCCTCTATGGCTACACCTTC. It specifies CASSYWQGALYGYTF. The chain couples TRBV6-5 to TRBJ1-2; 8 bases fit TRBD1. CDR1 is MNHEY and CDR2 is SVGAGI in the germline V gene. This CDR3 spans 15 amino acids. Trimming took 1 base from V and 4 from J; bases not matched to a gene: 5.